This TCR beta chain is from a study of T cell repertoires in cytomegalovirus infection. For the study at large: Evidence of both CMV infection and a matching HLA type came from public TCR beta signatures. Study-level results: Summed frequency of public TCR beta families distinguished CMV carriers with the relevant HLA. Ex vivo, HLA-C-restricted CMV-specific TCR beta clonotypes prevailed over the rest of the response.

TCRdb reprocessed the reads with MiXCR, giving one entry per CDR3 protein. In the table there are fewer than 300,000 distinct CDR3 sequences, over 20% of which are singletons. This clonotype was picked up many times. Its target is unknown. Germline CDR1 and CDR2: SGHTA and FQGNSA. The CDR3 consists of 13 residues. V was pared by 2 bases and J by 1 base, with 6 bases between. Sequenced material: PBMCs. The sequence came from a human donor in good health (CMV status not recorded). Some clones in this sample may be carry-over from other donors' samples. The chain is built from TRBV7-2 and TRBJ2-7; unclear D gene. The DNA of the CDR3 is TGTGCCAGCAGCTTACGGATATCCTACGAGCAGTACTTC. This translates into CASSLRISYEQYF.